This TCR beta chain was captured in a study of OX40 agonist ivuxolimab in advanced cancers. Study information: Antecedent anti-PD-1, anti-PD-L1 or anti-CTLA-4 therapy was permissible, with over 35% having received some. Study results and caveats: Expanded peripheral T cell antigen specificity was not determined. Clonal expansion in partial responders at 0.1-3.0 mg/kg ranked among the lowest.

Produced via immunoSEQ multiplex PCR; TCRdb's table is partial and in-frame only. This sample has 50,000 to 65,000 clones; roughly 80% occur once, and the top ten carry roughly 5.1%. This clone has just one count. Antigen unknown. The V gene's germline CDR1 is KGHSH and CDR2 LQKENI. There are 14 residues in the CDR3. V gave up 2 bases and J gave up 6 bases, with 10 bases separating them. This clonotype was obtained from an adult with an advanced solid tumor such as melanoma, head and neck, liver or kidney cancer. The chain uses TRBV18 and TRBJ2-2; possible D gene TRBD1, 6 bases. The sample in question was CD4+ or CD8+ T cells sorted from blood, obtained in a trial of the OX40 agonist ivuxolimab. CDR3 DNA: TGTGCCAGCTCACCAACTACAGGGTCCGGGGAGCTGTTTTTT. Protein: CASSPTTGSGELFF. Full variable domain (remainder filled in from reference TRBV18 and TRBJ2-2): NAGVMQNPRHLVRRRGQEARLRCSPMKGHSHVYWYRQLPEEGLKFMVYLQKENIIDESGMPKERFSAEFPKEGPSILRIQQVVRGDSAAYFCASSPTTGSGELFFGEGSRLTVL.